The following is a T cell receptor beta chain sequence with its context. These data belong to a study of cytomegalovirus exposure and HLA in healthy donors. Produced via immunoSEQ multiplex PCR; TCRdb's table is partial and in-frame only. Seen here are fewer than 350,000 clones, roughly 90% observed once, and the top ten hold about 0.85%. The germline V gene has CDR1 SEHNR and CDR2 FQNEAQ (reference sequence). With 5 bases removed from V and 6 bases from J, the gap between germline ends came to 10 bases. The CDR3 is 12 amino acids. The rearrangement links TRBV7-9 to TRBJ1-1, with D tentatively TRBD1 (6 bases). Sequenced: PBMCs. This clonotype was sampled from a woman aged 18-29 years in good health and CMV-seronegative. For the CDR3, the DNA is TGTGCCAGCAGCGAGACAGGTCCTGAAGCTTTCTTT. Translated: CASSETGPEAFF.